Included here is one T cell receptor (beta chain) sequence, with context. Which antigen it targets is not known. No much larger clonotype is one base removed from it; base qualities were not supplied. The cohort consisted of 666 healthy bone marrow donors. At the time of sampling, all cohort members were nominally healthy, though unrecorded immune exposures were likely present. The donor tested CMV seronegative, placing the donor among the 350 or so seronegative members of the cohort. Each donor provided a peripheral blood sample, and peripheral blood mononuclear cells were used for TCR beta sequencing. Genomic DNA extraction from the blood cell samples was performed with the Qiagen DNeasy Blood Extraction Kit. Library creation used the immunoSEQ multiplex PCR assay. The multiplex PCR relied on a mix of 60 forward primers for TCR Vbeta segments and 13 reverse primers for TCR Jbeta segments. A multiplex PCR assay on genomic DNA amplified the CDR3 region of rearranged TCR beta genes. The amplified TCR beta libraries were sequenced on the Illumina HiSeq System as 87-base-pair reads. The published analysis was carried out like this. A later analysis tallied roughly 78 million unique TCR beta chains across the 640 or so repertoires, and 10 million to 11 million of those chains were shared by two or more donors. A nearest-neighbor algorithm error-corrected the raw reads and collapsed the reads into unique sequences, merging closely related sequences to remove PCR and sequencing errors. V, D and J gene segments were assigned by aligning CDR3 sequences to IMGT reference sequences. Each retained sequence needed at least a six-nucleotide match to both a V gene segment and a J gene segment. Rearrangements were called productive when the CDR3 lacked stop codons and stayed in frame with V and J; all others were non-productive. Following IMGT convention, CDR3 was defined as the stretch from the second conserved V-encoded cysteine up to the conserved J-encoded phenylalanine. The earlier analysis of a few hundred of the donors excluded sequences that lacked an unambiguous match to a single V gene segment. In an earlier analysis of approximately 560 of the donors, a V segment was called functional when productive rearrangements were above 56.7%, and segregating when the standard deviation between donors exceeded 5%. A statistical classification framework was built for diagnosing cytomegalovirus status from the catalog of TCR beta chain sequences. In a later analysis, TCR nucleotide sequences were compared against IMGT/GENE-DB human TR gene sequences so that V and J genes could be assigned. A later analysis assigned CDR3 sequences and most-parsimonious VDJ recombination scenarios with the TCRdist pipeline. A later analysis defined each TCR beta chain by its CDR3 amino acid sequence plus V-gene family, and excluded reads lacking a unique V-gene family. In a later analysis, fewer than 600 highly shared, low-generation-probability nucleotide sequences were removed to address suspected cross-contamination and a sequencing artifact. For each public chain, a later analysis derived a clonal expansion index from normalized ranks of inferred template counts within each repertoire. A later analysis computed generation probabilities with a VDJ recombination model fitted to out-of-frame rearrangements, and checked the results against IGoR. Hypergeometric tests were used in a later analysis to score TCR-TCR, TCR-HLA and TCR-CMV co-occurrence, with a repertoire-size bias correction applied to the TCR pairs. To estimate false discovery rates, a later analysis permuted the HLA or CMV assignments 20 times. A later analysis grouped co-occurring TCRs with DBSCAN, adding TCRdist sequence similarity when clustering within HLA-allele-positive subsets. For co-occurrence clustering, repertoires with fewer than 30,000 or more than 120,000 public chains were excluded, along with about five repertoires with anomalous nucleotide sharing. In TCRdb, the immuneACCESS table is reduced to in-frame sequences with V and J assigned. These tables do not hold every clone; where another copy was compared, an unresolved V gene accounts for under half, and the others remain unexplained. D and trimming were read from the DNA, whereas the V and J calls and clone size are those reported in that table. The sample profile shows about 110,000 clones; 75% to 90% of them were found once. 0.2% to 0.25% of the sample comes from the top ten.

CDR1 SNHLY and CDR2 FYNNEI are derived from the germline V gene. The CDR3 goes from the cysteine to the phenylalanine over 13 residues. Only the CDR3 DNA is retained, 39 bases long and in frame from the first base. V is pared back by 8 bases and J by 1 base, with 10 bases lying between the germline termini. The entry originates in a study of cytomegalovirus exposure and HLA in healthy donors (dated by TCRdb to about 2017). Concerning the study at large: In an earlier analysis of about 560 of the donors, approximately 260 Gb of sequence data and 100 million or so unique TCR beta sequences from 150 million to 200 million T cells were reported. An early release covering over 500 HLA-typed donors comprised roughly 300 gigabases of sequencing data and some 79 million unique TCR sequences. Of the 300 to 450 genotyped donors, approximately 83% fell in the genetic ancestry cluster associated with self-reported Caucasian donors. The aim of the study was to test whether cataloging public T cell receptors could identify signatures of past pathogen exposure. Using immunosequencing, the study profiled T cell repertoires from about 620 subjects and related those repertoires to cytomegalovirus serostatus. Besides the first cohort of more than 650 subjects, a separate validation cohort made up of around 120 different subjects was used. The study combined high-throughput TCR immunosequencing, statistical association of individual TCRs with disease status, and machine learning to predict cytomegalovirus infection status. In a later analysis, previously published TCR beta repertoires from 500 to 750 donors were re-analyzed and high-resolution HLA genotyping was added so that TCR occurrence patterns could be studied. Rather than using new phenotypic data, the later analysis identified candidate immune exposures from TCR beta sequences and from how often those sequences occurred across donors. To decide whether each TCR beta V gene segment behaved as functional or pseudogenic, an earlier analysis of approximately 620 of the donors relied on high-throughput TCR beta sequencing. Donor age, sex, ethnicity and CMV serostatus were compiled together with the repertoire data. Genome-wide SNP genotypes for about 60% of the 666 donors were used in a later genetic analysis, which treated that subset as a discovery cohort. Every discovery cohort repertoire had been produced on one sequencing platform. HLA typing covered class I and class II loci at four-digit resolution. The number of typed donors differed by locus: about 620-640 for A, B, C, DRB1 and DQB1; roughly 510 for DQA1; approximately 610 for DPA1; and about 450 for DPB1. Roughly five DR-DQ haplotypes were handled as single units for association and clustering, since linkage in the cohort was strong. Among some 400 genotyped donors of the cohort, an average of about 240,000 unique TCR beta nucleotide sequences were sequenced per donor, about a sixth of them non-productive.

Results and caveats for the whole study, not just this receptor: When HLA alleles, especially DR and DQ, strongly co-occurred, TCR associations were difficult to assign to individual alleles. A cluster of highly shared sequence variants was judged likely to represent a technical artifact of the sequencing pipeline. In a later analysis, the rate of TCR association differed among HLA loci, with DRB1 alleles having the most associated TCRs and HLA-C alleles having the fewest. Sequencing depth was assumed to be roughly uniform across donors in the presence/absence analyses, though that assumption may not hold. In a later analysis, HLA-associated TCR beta chains were found to be more clonally expanded and to have lower generation probabilities than equally common non-associated chains. A total of fewer than 200 TCR beta chains were listed by the study as associated with cytomegalovirus. While some public TCRs were present in many individuals, most TCR sequences turned up only very rarely across donors. In vitro tests confirmed that a few of the cytomegalovirus-associated TCR beta chains recognize cytomegalovirus antigens. Specific HLA alleles were associated with 16,951 TCR beta sequences at a false discovery rate of 0.05 in a later analysis. In an earlier analysis of under 600 of the donors, most TCR beta V segments were observed in productive rearrangements about 87% or about 30% of the time, broadly matching IMGT annotations. Compared with the approximately 600-donor mean, donors in an Asian-associated ancestry cluster had fewer N-insertions in productive TCRs, according to a later genetic analysis. Because the 87-base-pair reads could not distinguish some IMGT-functional V segments, including TRBV6-2 and TRBV6-3, those segments were excluded. Only TCR beta chains were sequenced in this cohort, and the absence of alpha or paired-chain data limited detectable features. Linkage disequilibrium might explain the correlated functional status among segregating V segments, but an unknown experimental factor could not be ruled out. The classifier was reported to diagnose cytomegalovirus status with high specificity and sensitivity in both the original cohort and the validation cohort. Because counts were too low, seventeen rarely observed V segments, including chromosome 9 orphons, were left out of the earlier analysis of a few hundred of the donors. Because some donors lacked HLA typing at each locus, the association tests relied only on the typed subset. Several of the top co-occurrence clusters appeared to be linked to parvovirus B19, influenza, CMV and Epstein-Barr virus, according to a later analysis. A further reported finding was that TCR beta sequences accurately predicted the HLA-A and HLA-B alleles for most subjects in the first cohort. A later genetic analysis associated a missense DCLRE1C variant with V-gene and J-gene trimming of TCR beta chains, and an independent cohort replicated the association. The authors suggested that the approach could potentially be extended to other disease states and immunological phenotypes. The only immune exposure information available for the cohort was CMV serostatus. According to a later analysis, most CMV-associated TCR beta chains appeared to be HLA-restricted, and the HLA associations seemed to be driven largely by CMV exposure.

The rearrangement combines TRBV2 with TRBJ2-3; TRBD2 is a possible D gene, resting on 7 matching bases. Source material: PBMCs. This clonotype was obtained from a man aged 45-65 years in good health and CMV-seronegative. The CDR3 region has the sequence CASRGAGTDTQYF. The DNA is TGTGCCAGCCGGGGGGCCGGCACAGATACGCAGTATTTT.